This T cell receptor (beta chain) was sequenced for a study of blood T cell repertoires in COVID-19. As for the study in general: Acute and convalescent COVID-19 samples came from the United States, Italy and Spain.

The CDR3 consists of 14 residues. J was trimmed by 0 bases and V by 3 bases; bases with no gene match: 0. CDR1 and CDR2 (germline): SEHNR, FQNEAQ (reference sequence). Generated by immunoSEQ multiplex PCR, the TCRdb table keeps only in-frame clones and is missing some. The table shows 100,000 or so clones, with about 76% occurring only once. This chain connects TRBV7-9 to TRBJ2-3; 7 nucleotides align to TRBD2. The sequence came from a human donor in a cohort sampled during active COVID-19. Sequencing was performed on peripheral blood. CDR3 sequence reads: CASSLTSSTDTQYF. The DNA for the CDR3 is TGTGCCAGCAGCTTGACTAGCAGCACAGATACGCAGTATTTT.